The TCR beta chain under discussion was sequenced for a study of blood T cell repertoires in COVID-19 (dated by TCRdb to about 2020). About the study as a whole: Collaborator samples came from the United States, Italy and Spain and covered acute and convalescent phases of COVID-19. The repertoires were released in a freely available public database meant as a resource for research on the immune response to SARS-CoV-2. Samples were obtained from the ongoing ImmuneRACE study (first 160 participants) and from over a thousand subjects provided by 6 global collaborators. Nearly every sample came with metadata listing a de-identified subject ID, COVID-19 status, age in years and sex. Subjects who had been exposed to COVID-19, were actively infected with it, or had recovered from it provided the deeply sampled blood TCRbeta repertoires that made up the dataset. HLA class I and class II types, where available, came from metadata supplied by the sample provider rather than from assay-based typing. The prospective study material was composed of cDNA or gDNA derived from T cells, B-cell-depleted T cells, or PBMCs.

The collaborating institutions used their own protocols to collect whole blood in K2EDTA tubes. For TCRbeta analysis, collaborators shipped samples as frozen whole blood, isolated PBMCs, or DNA extracted from either of those sample types. The immunoSEQ Assay, a bias-controlled multiplex PCR, was used to amplify TCRbeta CDR3 regions from genomic DNA. The original methods were these. The number of nucleated cells in each sample was estimated from the amplification of reference gene primers within the assay. To quantify the absolute abundance of each unique TCRbeta CDR3 rearrangement, sequence reads were collapsed and filtered. For each sample, productive Simpson clonality was calculated as the square root of Simpson's diversity index across productive rearrangements. This immuneACCESS table, as held by TCRdb, lists in-frame sequences with V and J called but not all clones. Of the missing ones, under half trace to an unresolved V gene in checked studies; the others have no known cause. V and J calls and clone size follow that table, whereas D and trimming were derived from the DNA. This sample comprises 8,500 to 10,000 clones, 80% of them detected only once. Jointly, the top ten make up approximately 7% of the sample.

Comment on this clone: Its specific antigen is unknown. The input lacks base qualities; no much larger clone sits a single base away.

The V and J ends are trimmed by 1 base and 5 bases, leaving 17 bases between them. Via the germline V gene, CDR1 is SGHNT and CDR2 YENEEA. From its cysteine to its phenylalanine, the CDR3 spans 17 amino acids. Here the CDR3 DNA is all that survives: 51 bases in frame from base 1. Beyond this particular receptor, the publication reports: The quantity of clinical and demographic metadata differed by source and by participant and was supplied without curation.

The source material was peripheral blood. The chain couples TRBV11-3 to TRBJ2-2, with TRBD1 perhaps the D gene, on 5 matching bases. This receptor was obtained from a man aged 70 or older with active COVID-19. In nucleotide form, the sequence is TGTGCCAGCAGCTTAGGAGGATGGCTAAAGGGGACCGGGGAGCTGTTTTTT. It is translated as CASSLGGWLKGTGELFF.